These T cell receptor beta chains were read from a single sample in a study of cytomegalovirus exposure and HLA in healthy donors. Assay: immunoSEQ multiplex PCR; the TCRdb copy retains only in-frame clones and omits some. The table shows approximately 150,000 clones, with 84% occurring only once. Sample: PBMCs. Every receptor here comes from a man aged 25-40 years in good health and CMV-seronegative. Each CDR3 is given with its conserved first and last residue. Clone size is shown for a subset of rows, as once, few, many or a class of expanded clone.

v_call clone_size cdr3_aa
TRBV6-5 - CASSYSTGSNQPQHF
TRBV19 - CASSGLSGAYGYTF
TRBV5-4 - CASSTSARGGGTYEQYF
TRBV15 - CATSRDFQQGSGYEQYF
TRBV7-8 - CASSVSGVQQFF
TRBV5-1 - CASSPYNGEQYF
TRBV30 once CAWSPTRRPEQYF
TRBV5-1 - CASSLNGQGAGNEQFF
TRBV5-6 - CASSLEWGGETTEAFF
TRBV6-4 few CASSDGTGDTGELFF
TRBV19 - CASSISPGGAGSNQPQHF
TRBV4-1 few CASSQASGANTGELFF
TRBV30 - CAWSPAVGTGITDTQYF
TRBV5-1 - CASSSRGAGVTYEQYF
TRBV5-5 - CASSFTSGRANEQYF
TRBV30 - CAWSAPDRNYGYTF
TRBV30 - CAFLGGSGYNEQFF
TRBV6-5 once CASSPSEKFYNEQFF
TRBV25-1 few CASGTGGAGTEAFF
TRBV10-1 - CASSETGVSYNEQFF
TRBV6-8 - CASIWQGEATNEKLFF
TRBV19 once CASSISGLAVTFTDTQYF
TRBV5-6 - CASSLGVTGSDTQYF
TRBV2 - CASSESFRLNYGYTF
TRBV29-1 - CSGTELGGTQYF
TRBV5-1 - CASSLGGGGAGDTQYF
TRBV6-4 - CASSSGGVADTQYF
TRBV19 - CASNRAGENEQFF
TRBV13 - CASSFRGAADTQYF
TRBV5-1 - CASSSPARLAGAFSGATQYF
TRBV27 - CASSLSPPGGTEAFF
TRBV6-5 - CASSPRGIGSPLHF
TRBV7-3 - CASGGGSGIGGTGELFF
TRBV6-6 - CASSSDRAFLAFF
TRBV7-6 - CASSPATGGYEQYF
TRBV6-1 few CASSIRQGSYEQYF
TRBV30 - CAWSVSVDTIYF
TRBV9 - CASSPMGTTQETQYF
TRBV7-2 - CASSSWTVNSPLHF
TRBV18 - CASSPLGRGAGNQPQHF
TRBV18 - CASSPELPRTWGTEAFF
TRBV30 - CAWSPIGRAADTQYF
TRBV18 - CASSPGLAGGRYEQYF
TRBV5-5 - CASSLIGGGTEAFF